This T cell receptor (beta chain) is from a study of blood T cell repertoires in COVID-19. There are 11 residues in the CDR3. Germline V CDR1 and CDR2: DFQATT, SNEGSKA (reference sequence). V shed 5 bases and J 8 bases; nucleotides not matched to a gene: 5. The assay was immunoSEQ multiplex PCR, and TCRdb's table has in-frame clones only and misses some. The table lists approximately 230,000 clones, approximately 86% of them singletons. Participant age was roughly 18 to 100 years, and participants resided in 25 or so US areas. This TCR derives from a woman between 50 and 59 years old with acute COVID-19. The V call is TRBV20-1, the J call TRBJ1-2; 7 positions match TRBD1. The sample comprised PBMCs or T cells enriched from blood (not recorded which). The CDR3, as DNA: TGCAGTGCTCTCTCAGGGGGAGGCTACACCTTC. This sequence encodes CSALSGGGYTF.